This is a list of T cell receptor beta chains from one sample in a study of blood T cells in healthy people across ages. TCRdb fed the 5' RACE reads into MiXCR, producing one record per CDR3 protein. The repertoire holds fewer than 800,000 distinct CDR3 sequences, 49% seen once, with under 35% in the top ten. Specimen: blood. These receptor sequences come from a woman aged 55-70 years in good health. CDR3s include the opening cysteine and the closing phenylalanine or tryptophan. A D gene is named only where the DNA matches it firmly. Clone size appears in some rows only: once, few, many, or a class for an expanded clone.

clone size: NA
V gene: TRBV5-1
J gene: TRBJ2-5
D gene: NA
CDR3 DNA: TGCGCCAGCAGCCCCAACCCACAAGAGACCCAGTACTTC
CDR3 protein: CASSPNPQETQYF

clone size: NA
V gene: TRBV4-2
J gene: TRBJ2-5
D gene: TRBD1
CDR3 DNA: TGTGCCAGCAGCACTCGGGACAGGGGGTCGGGAGAGACCCAGTACTTC
CDR3 protein: CASSTRDRGSGETQYF

clone size: once
V gene: TRBV28
J gene: TRBJ2-3
D gene: NA
CDR3 DNA: TGTGCCAGCACCCCCATAGGCGGCTACACAGATACGCAGTATTTT
CDR3 protein: CASTPIGGYTDTQYF

clone size: NA
V gene: TRBV7-3
J gene: TRBJ2-3
D gene: NA
CDR3 DNA: TGTGCCAGCAGCCTGACCAACACAGATACGCAGTATTTT
CDR3 protein: CASSLTNTDTQYF

clone size: NA
V gene: TRBV29-1
J gene: TRBJ1-4
D gene: TRBD1
CDR3 DNA: TGCAGCGTCGCGGGAGGACAGGGGAATGAAAAACTGTTTTTT
CDR3 protein: CSVAGGQGNEKLFF

clone size: NA
V gene: TRBV5-1
J gene: TRBJ2-5
D gene: NA
CDR3 DNA: TGCGCCAGCAGCTTCCCATCTGGGACCCAGTACTTC
CDR3 protein: CASSFPSGTQYF

clone size: NA
V gene: TRBV4-1
J gene: TRBJ2-1
D gene: NA
CDR3 DNA: TGCGCCAGCAGCCAAGATTTTACCGCTGAGCAGTTCTTC
CDR3 protein: CASSQDFTAEQFF

clone size: NA
V gene: TRBV4-2
J gene: TRBJ2-7
D gene: NA
CDR3 DNA: TGTGCCAGCAGCCCCGAGCCTTCCTACGAGCAGTACTTC
CDR3 protein: CASSPEPSYEQYF

clone size: NA
V gene: TRBV3-1
J gene: TRBJ2-1
D gene: TRBD1
CDR3 DNA: TGTGCCAGCAGCCAGATGAGACAGGGGGCTCGCTACAATGAGCAGTTCTTC
CDR3 protein: CASSQMRQGARYNEQFF

clone size: NA
V gene: TRBV6-6
J gene: TRBJ1-5
D gene: NA
CDR3 DNA: TGTGCCAGCAGTGACGTGGCGGGTGGCAATCAGCCCCAGCATTTT
CDR3 protein: CASSDVAGGNQPQHF

clone size: NA
V gene: TRBV6-1
J gene: TRBJ2-7
D gene: TRBD2
CDR3 DNA: TGTGCCAGCACCCCGGGACTACGCAAGTACGAGCAGTACTTC
CDR3 protein: CASTPGLRKYEQYF

clone size: few
V gene: TRBV5-5
J gene: TRBJ2-5
D gene: NA
CDR3 DNA: TGTGCCAGCACCCCGATGGGGGCAGAGACCCAGTACTTC
CDR3 protein: CASTPMGAETQYF

clone size: NA
V gene: TRBV12-5
J gene: TRBJ1-2
D gene: NA
CDR3 DNA: TGTGCTAGTGCCGCAGGGGCCCGAGCTAACTATGGCTACACCTTC
CDR3 protein: CASAAGARANYGYTF

clone size: few
V gene: TRBV29-1
J gene: TRBJ2-1
D gene: NA
CDR3 DNA: TGCAGCCCTCGCTGGGGAAATGAGCAGTTCTTC
CDR3 protein: CSPRWGNEQFF

clone size: once
V gene: TRBV9
J gene: TRBJ2-7
D gene: NA
CDR3 DNA: TGTGCCAGCAGCGTAGATGTGGGCTCCTCCTACGAGCAGTACTTC
CDR3 protein: CASSVDVGSSYEQYF

clone size: few
V gene: TRBV2
J gene: TRBJ1-5
D gene: NA
CDR3 DNA: TGTGCCAGCAGTGAAGCGCGCGGGAATCAGCCCCAGCATTTT
CDR3 protein: CASSEARGNQPQHF

clone size: NA
V gene: TRBV5-1
J gene: TRBJ1-6
D gene: NA
CDR3 DNA: TGCGCCAGCAGCTTGCAATCGACCTATTCACCCCTCCACTTT
CDR3 protein: CASSLQSTYSPLHF

clone size: NA
V gene: TRBV6-1
J gene: TRBJ2-7
D gene: NA
CDR3 DNA: TGTGCCAGCAGTGAGACGACAGATACCTACGAGATGTACTTC
CDR3 protein: CASSETTDTYEMYF

clone size: NA
V gene: TRBV6-2/TRBV6-3
J gene: TRBJ2-1
D gene: NA
CDR3 DNA: TGTGCCAGCAGTCCACCGGCGGATTACTACAATGAGCAGTTCTTC
CDR3 protein: CASSPPADYYNEQFF

clone size: NA
V gene: TRBV15
J gene: TRBJ2-6
D gene: NA
CDR3 DNA: TGTGCCACCAGGGGTTCGGGCTCTGGGGCCAACGTCCTGACTTTC
CDR3 protein: CATRGSGSGANVLTF

clone size: NA
V gene: TRBV18
J gene: TRBJ2-7
D gene: NA
CDR3 DNA: TGTGCCAGCTCACCCTACTTGTCCTACGAGCAGTACTTC
CDR3 protein: CASSPYLSYEQYF

clone size: few
V gene: TRBV5-1
J gene: TRBJ2-1
D gene: NA
CDR3 DNA: TGCGCCAGCACCTTTATAGCAGCTGCCTCCTACAATGAGCAGTTCTTC
CDR3 protein: CASTFIAAASYNEQFF

clone size: NA
V gene: TRBV20-1
J gene: TRBJ2-5
D gene: TRBD2
CDR3 DNA: TGCAGTGTCCCAAGATCTGGGGAGGGGACCCAGTACTTC
CDR3 protein: CSVPRSGEGTQYF

clone size: NA
V gene: TRBV20-1
J gene: TRBJ1-1
D gene: NA
CDR3 DNA: TGCAGTGCTAGGCCAAACGGCAAGACCATGAACACTGAAGCTTTCTTT
CDR3 protein: CSARPNGKTMNTEAFF

clone size: few
V gene: TRBV29-1
J gene: TRBJ1-2
D gene: TRBD1
CDR3 DNA: TGCAGCGTAGGGACAGGGGCTTGGTATGGCTACACCTTC
CDR3 protein: CSVGTGAWYGYTF

clone size: NA
V gene: TRBV27
J gene: TRBJ2-3
D gene: TRBD2
CDR3 DNA: TGTGCCAGCAGTTTCTTGGTAGCGGGATCAGATACGCAGTATTTT
CDR3 protein: CASSFLVAGSDTQYF

clone size: NA
V gene: TRBV6-1
J gene: TRBJ2-5
D gene: TRBD2
CDR3 DNA: TGTGCCAGCAACACCGTAGGACTAGGGGTTCGGGAGCAGTACTTC
CDR3 protein: CASNTVGLGVREQYF

clone size: few
V gene: TRBV7-6
J gene: TRBJ2-5
D gene: NA
CDR3 DNA: TGTGCCAGCAGCCCACATGGGCCCCAAGAGACCCAGTACTTC
CDR3 protein: CASSPHGPQETQYF

clone size: many
V gene: TRBV3-1
J gene: TRBJ2-7
D gene: NA
CDR3 DNA: TGTGCCAGCAGCCAAGATTGGTACGAGCAGTACTTC
CDR3 protein: CASSQDWYEQYF

clone size: few
V gene: TRBV2
J gene: TRBJ2-7
D gene: NA
CDR3 DNA: TGTGCCAGCAGTGAGGAGCGGACTATTATCTCCTACGAGCAGTACTTC
CDR3 protein: CASSEERTIISYEQYF

clone size: NA
V gene: TRBV28
J gene: TRBJ1-2
D gene: TRBD1
CDR3 DNA: TGTGCCAGCAGTTTACCGACAGGGGCTTTAGGGGGCTATGGCTACACCTTC
CDR3 protein: CASSLPTGALGGYGYTF

clone size: few
V gene: TRBV15
J gene: TRBJ2-7
D gene: NA
CDR3 DNA: TGTGCCACCAGCAGAGCCGTCCTTGGCCTCTCGTACGAGCAGTACTTC
CDR3 protein: CATSRAVLGLSYEQYF

clone size: few
V gene: TRBV2
J gene: TRBJ2-4
D gene: TRBD2
CDR3 DNA: TGTGCCAGCAGTGAAGGGGGGACTAGCGGGAGGGAGCAGTACTTC
CDR3 protein: CASSEGGTSGREQYF

clone size: NA
V gene: TRBV20-1
J gene: TRBJ1-1
D gene: NA
CDR3 DNA: TGCAGTGCTAAGCGCTCGGGACAGAACACTGAAGCTTTCTTT
CDR3 protein: CSAKRSGQNTEAFF

clone size: NA
V gene: TRBV29-1
J gene: TRBJ2-3
D gene: TRBD2
CDR3 DNA: TGCAGCGTTTTAGCGGGATTCACAGATACGCAGTATTTT
CDR3 protein: CSVLAGFTDTQYF

clone size: few
V gene: TRBV20-1
J gene: TRBJ2-7
D gene: TRBD2
CDR3 DNA: TGCAGTGCTAGAGGAAGGGGACTAGCGGGAGTGGGGTCCTACGAGCAGTACTTC
CDR3 protein: CSARGRGLAGVGSYEQYF

clone size: NA
V gene: TRBV5-1
J gene: TRBJ2-7
D gene: NA
CDR3 DNA: TGCGCCAACAGCCCAGGACTGGAGATCTACGAGCAGTACTTC
CDR3 protein: CANSPGLEIYEQYF

clone size: few
V gene: TRBV29-1
J gene: TRBJ2-3
D gene: NA
CDR3 DNA: TGCAGCGTTGATTGGGCTCCAGATACGCAGTATTTT
CDR3 protein: CSVDWAPDTQYF

clone size: NA
V gene: TRBV20-1
J gene: TRBJ1-5
D gene: TRBD1
CDR3 DNA: TGCAGTGCTAGAGCGGACAGGAATTTACCCCAGCATTTT
CDR3 protein: CSARADRNLPQHF

clone size: NA
V gene: TRBV27
J gene: TRBJ2-1
D gene: NA
CDR3 DNA: TGTGCCAGCGGACCGACTAGGAGCTCCTACAATGAGCAGTTCTTC
CDR3 protein: CASGPTRSSYNEQFF

clone size: NA
V gene: TRBV29-1
J gene: TRBJ1-5
D gene: NA
CDR3 DNA: TGCAGCGTATCCCTAAAAGGAAGCAATCAGCCCCAGCATTTT
CDR3 protein: CSVSLKGSNQPQHF

clone size: NA
V gene: TRBV5-6
J gene: TRBJ2-7
D gene: NA
CDR3 DNA: TGTGCCAGCAGCTTACCCGGGACCGAGCAGTACTTC
CDR3 protein: CASSLPGTEQYF

clone size: NA
V gene: TRBV15
J gene: TRBJ2-4
D gene: TRBD1
CDR3 DNA: TGTGCCACCAGCAGAGCCGGGACAGAGAACATTCAGTACTTC
CDR3 protein: CATSRAGTENIQYF

clone size: NA
V gene: TRBV15
J gene: TRBJ2-7
D gene: TRBD2
CDR3 DNA: TGTGCCACCAAAAGCCCCGGTTTACGGGGGGATTACGAGCAGTACTTC
CDR3 protein: CATKSPGLRGDYEQYF

clone size: NA
V gene: TRBV29-1
J gene: TRBJ1-2
D gene: TRBD1
CDR3 DNA: TGCAGCGTTTATTTTCCAGCAGGGGGCAACCATGGCTACACCTTC
CDR3 protein: CSVYFPAGGNHGYTF

clone size: few
V gene: TRBV4-3
J gene: TRBJ2-3
D gene: NA
CDR3 DNA: TGCGCCAGCAGCCAAGATGTGGCGGGTAGGGGAGTCACAGATACGCAGTATTTT
CDR3 protein: CASSQDVAGRGVTDTQYF

clone size: NA
V gene: TRBV2
J gene: TRBJ1-6
D gene: NA
CDR3 DNA: TGTGCCAGCAGTGAAGCTACAGCCAATTCACCCCTCCACTTT
CDR3 protein: CASSEATANSPLHF

clone size: NA
V gene: TRBV7-2
J gene: TRBJ2-4
D gene: NA
CDR3 DNA: TGTGCCAGCAGGCGAGTACTAGCCAAAAACATTCAGTACTTC
CDR3 protein: CASRRVLAKNIQYF

clone size: few
V gene: TRBV18
J gene: TRBJ2-7
D gene: TRBD1
CDR3 DNA: TGTGCCAGCCGCTTTGGGGCAGGGGGCTCCTACGAGCAGTACTTC
CDR3 protein: CASRFGAGGSYEQYF

clone size: NA
V gene: TRBV27
J gene: TRBJ2-7
D gene: TRBD1
CDR3 DNA: TGTGCCAGCAGTTTATTACGGGACAGGGGGGTGAACGAGCAGTACTTC
CDR3 protein: CASSLLRDRGVNEQYF

clone size: few
V gene: TRBV6-5
J gene: TRBJ2-7
D gene: TRBD1
CDR3 DNA: TGTGCCAGCAGCCGACAGGGCGTCGCTTACGAGCAGTACTTC
CDR3 protein: CASSRQGVAYEQYF

clone size: NA
V gene: TRBV4-1
J gene: TRBJ2-7
D gene: NA
CDR3 DNA: TGCGCCAGCAGCCAAGATCAGACAGTACGGACCTACGAGCAGTACTTC
CDR3 protein: CASSQDQTVRTYEQYF